The clone carrying this TCR beta chain was detected a few times. Its antigen is not identified. Unique molecular identifiers had been added to the TCR beta cDNA libraries. cDNA molecules numbering some 500,000 came from around 1 to 10 million T cells. Via MiXCR, TCRdb re-called the PCR reads, giving one row per CDR3 protein. This table holds about 770,000 distinct CDR3 sequences, 40% to 55% found once. Germline V gene data show CDR1 as SGHVS and CDR2 as FNYEAQ. The V end lost 5 bases, the J end lost 9 bases, and 17 bases lay between the germline ends. CDR3 length equals 14 residues. The data stem from a study of post-analysis software for immune sequencing data. Study outcomes and limitations: Samples from one preparation batch, clustered by F measure, grouped strongly together. Roughly 5 TRBV segments (TRBV5-6, TRBV5-1 and TRBV20-1 among them) occurred more frequently in patients than in controls. Multiple sclerosis patients showed significantly lower normalized Chao1 diversity than controls did.

This receptor was identified in a girl between 5 and 17 years old with multiple sclerosis. This rearrangement joins TRBV7-6 to TRBJ2-1; TRBD2 is a possible D gene (6 bases). Sequenced sample: blood. The DNA of the CDR3 is TGTGCCAGCAGCCCCCTGCGGGGTAGCGGTGAGCAGTTCTTC. This encodes CASSPLRGSGEQFF.